Following are 21 T cell receptor beta chains from one sample sequenced in a study of T cell repertoires in aging, cancer and after chemotherapy. Amplification of TCR beta used genomic DNA extracted from peripheral blood. A mixed TRB-A/B primer pool amplified rearranged TRB by multiplex touch-down PCR. TCRdb re-called the multiplex PCR reads with MiXCR, one entry per CDR3 protein. The table includes about 4,500 distinct CDR3 sequences, roughly 24% detected once. The specimen was blood. These TCRs come from a human donor with a blood cancer.

Comment on this clonotype: Germline is not matched at one junction end, which may reflect a read error. The V and J genes are TRBV5-6 and TRBJ1-4; D perhaps matches TRBD1 (6 bases). The CDR3 is 15 residues long. Germline V gene sequence: CDR1 SGHDT, CDR2 YYEEEE. As DNA, the CDR3 is TGCGCCAGCAGGGGTAATGTGCATTCCCATGAAAAACTGTTTTTT. Amino acid sequence: CASRGNVHSHEKLFF.

The genes are TRBV27 and TRBJ1-2; 10 bases are a match to TRBD1. The CDR3 contains 15 residues. Trimming at V came to 3 bases and at J to 8 bases, leaving 9 bases not matched to a gene. CDR1 MNHEY and CDR2 SMNVEV come from the germline V gene (reference sequence). CDR3 nucleotides: TGTGCCAGCAGTTTGGCCGGGACAGGGGTCTGGGGCTACACCTTC. It codes for CASSLAGTGVWGYTF.

This clonotype was recorded a few times. This sequence joins TRBV7-6 and TRBJ2-1; the match to TRBD2 covers 9 bases. The V segment lost 2 bases and the J segment 5 bases; nucleotides outside the gene matches: 4. The CDR3 sequence is 15 residues long. Germline lookup yields CDR1 SGHVS and CDR2 FNYEAQ. The CDR3 here is CASSLRPSGNNEQFF. CDR3 coding DNA: TGTGCCAGCAGCTTAAGACCTAGCGGGAACAATGAGCAGTTCTTC.

V is TRBV11-3 and J is TRBJ1-6, with TRBD1 matching 7 bases. The CDR3 has 15 residues. V lost 4 bases, J lost 5 bases, and 5 bases stayed unmatched. The germline V gene encodes CDR1 SGHNT and CDR2 YENEEA. The CDR3: CASSYRDRNNSPLHF. The CDR3 coding sequence is TGTGCCAGCAGCTACCGGGACAGAAATAATTCACCCCTCCACTTT.

There are a few counts of this clonotype. The V gene is TRBV5-6, the J gene TRBJ1-5, with 8 bases matching TRBD1. The CDR3 has 18 residues. Unmatched junction bases numbered 12, after V lost 4 bases and J lost 0 bases. Germline V gene data show CDR1 as SGHDT and CDR2 as YYEEEE. The CDR3 loop reads CASSVTGDYFYSNQPQHF. CDR3 coding DNA: TGTGCCAGCAGCGTGACAGGGGACTATTTTTATAGCAATCAGCCCCAGCATTTT.

The genes are TRBV18 and TRBJ1-1; possibly TRBD1 for D (6 bases). The CDR3 consists of 14 residues. Between the trimmed V and J ends, which lost 2 bases and 1 base, there was a span of 8 bases. CDR1 and CDR2 (germline): KGHSH, LQKENI. This CDR3 reads CASSPGGRNTEAFF. The CDR3 DNA reads TGTGCCAGCTCACCAGGGGGCAGGAACACTGAAGCTTTCTTT.

The chain has TRBV14 and TRBJ2-6; D not certain. The CDR3 sequence is 21 residues long. V shed 4 bases and J shed 0 bases, with 25 bases lying between them. Germline V gene lookup returns CDR1 SGHDN and CDR2 FVKESK. DNA of the CDR3: TGTGCCAGCAGCCCCGCCCGCACTACAGATACTTCCCACTCTGGGGCCAACGTCCTGACTTTC. Its protein is CASSPARTTDTSHSGANVLTF.

This clonotype was observed a handful of times. The V and J genes are TRBV6-5 and TRBJ2-7, with a possible D match to TRBD1 (6 bases). This CDR3 has 14 residues. Germline V gene lookup returns CDR1 MNHEY and CDR2 SVGAGI. The V and J ends lost 5 bases and 3 bases respectively, with 14 bases between them. CDR3 nucleotide sequence: TGTGCCAGCAGTACAGGGTCCTCATTCTACGAGCAGTACTTC. Translating gives CASSTGSSFYEQYF.

V is TRBV20-1 and J is TRBJ1-2; perhaps TRBD1 as D (6 bases). CDR1 DFQATT and CDR2 SNEGSKA come from the germline V gene (reference sequence). The length of the CDR3 is 12 residues. V gave up 6 bases and J gave up 6 bases, with 14 bases separating them. CDR3 DNA sequence: TGCAGTGCGATAGAACAGGGAGATGGCTACACCTTC. This codes for CSAIEQGDGYTF.

Within the sample, this clonotype is medium-sized. The V call is TRBV11-3, the J call TRBJ1-6, with D possibly matching TRBD1 (6 bases). The length of the CDR3 is 13 residues. Germline-derived CDR1 and CDR2 are SGHNT and YENEEA. Trimming pared 5 bases from V and 7 bases from J, leaving 9 bases between. The CDR3, as DNA: TGTGCCAGCAGCCCCGGACAGAATTCACCCCTCCACTTT. Protein sequence: CASSPGQNSPLHF.

This clonotype was detected a few times. This rearrangement joins TRBV6-1 to TRBJ1-5; D ambiguous. Trimming stripped 6 bases from V and 0 bases from J, with 6 bases between. The CDR3 runs 13 residues. Per germline, CDR1 MNHNS and CDR2 SASEGT. CDR3 sequence (DNA): TGTGCCAGCAGGGATTATAGCAATCAGCCCCAGCATTTT. This translates into CASRDYSNQPQHF.

The table lists this clonotype with a count of one. This chain joins TRBV12-3 or TRBV12-4 and TRBJ1-1, with D uncertain. V was clipped by 5 bases and J by 1 base, with 14 bases between them. The CDR3 consists of 15 residues. CDR3: CASSEPSASNTEAFF. DNA for the CDR3: TGTGCCAGCAGTGAACCTAGTGCTTCGAACACTGAAGCTTTCTTT.

In this sample, this clonotype turned up a few times. The J gene is TRBJ2-2, the V gene TRBV5-1, with 7 bases lining up with TRBD1. The ends lost 3 bases at V and 4 bases at J; junction bases unmatched: 3. The germline CDR1 and CDR2 sequences are SGHRS and YFSETQ. There are 14 residues in the CDR3. The CDR3 spells CASSSRTGTGELFF. In nucleotides, the CDR3 is TGCGCCAGCAGCTCACGGACAGGCACCGGGGAGCTGTTTTTT.

The rearrangement links TRBV6-5 to TRBJ1-1; no definite D call. The CDR3 sequence is 11 residues long. Germline V lookup: CDR1 MNHEY, CDR2 SVGAGI. Trimming took off 7 bases at V and 2 bases at J, with 5 bases between the two ends. The CDR3 reads CASIENTEAFF. As DNA, the CDR3 is TGTGCCAGCATTGAAAACACTGAAGCTTTCTTT.

Judged by abundance, this clonotype is medium-sized. The chain uses TRBV29-1 and TRBJ2-1; 10 bases map to TRBD2. The CDR3 is 14 amino acids. V lost 7 bases, J lost 7 bases, and 10 bases stayed unmatched. Germline assignment: CDR1 SQVTM and CDR2 ANQGSEA. In nucleotides, the CDR3 is TGCAGCGCCCGTGGAGCGGGAGGGTTGAATGAGCAGTTCTTC. Encoded protein: CSARGAGGLNEQFF.

This clonotype was seen only a few times. This chain joins TRBV5-6 and TRBJ1-5; D is unclear. V lost 1 base to trimming and J lost 1 base, with 18 bases between them. CDR3 length: 18 residues. The germline V gene has CDR1 SGHDT and CDR2 YYEEEE. The chain's CDR3 is CASSLYSGLVLSNQPQHF. CDR3 DNA sequence: TGTGCCAGCAGCTTGTATTCCGGGCTTGTTTTGAGCAATCAGCCCCAGCATTTT.

The chain links TRBV7-9 to TRBJ2-7; the D is unclear. This CDR3 spans 14 amino acids. The V end lost 6 bases, the J end lost 6 bases, and 18 bases lay between the germline ends. CDR1 is SEHNR, CDR2 FQNEAQ, per germline (reference sequence). In DNA form, the CDR3 reads TGTGCCAGCAGATCTAGGACGGATGACGGCGAGCAGTACTTC. Encoded protein: CASRSRTDDGEQYF. The full variable domain, in which reference TRBV7-9 and TRBJ2-7 provide the parts outside the CDR3, is DTGVSQNPRHKITKRGQNVTFRCDPISEHNRLYWYRQTLGQGPEFLTYFQNEAQLEKSRLLSDRFSAERPKGSFSTLEIQRTEQGDSAMYLCASRSRTDDGEQYFGPGTRLTVT.

V and J are TRBV5-1 and TRBJ2-5; 7 bases line up with TRBD2. V was clipped by 0 bases and J by 5 bases; unmatched bases: 7. Germline CDR1 SGHRS, CDR2 YFSETQ. CDR3 size: 15 residues. CDR3 protein: CASSLGGRGGETQYF. In DNA, the CDR3 is TGCGCCAGCAGCTTGGGGGGCCGGGGAGGGGAGACCCAGTACTTC.

By share, this clonotype ranks as medium-sized (0.01 to 0.1%). J is TRBJ2-3 and V is TRBV6-4; 12 bases map to TRBD2. The germline V gene has CDR1 MRHNA and CDR2 SNTAGT. The CDR3 has 14 amino acids. J lost 4 bases, V lost 5 bases, and 1 base had no gene match. For the CDR3, the DNA is TGTGCCAGCAGTCCTAGCGGGGGGGCAGATACGCAGTATTTT. Translated, it gives CASSPSGGADTQYF.

This clonotype has just one count. The rearrangement uses TRBV27 and TRBJ1-2, with 7 bases lining up with TRBD1. J gave up 2 bases and V 6 bases, and 12 bases lay outside the gene matches. Germline V gene lookup returns CDR1 MNHEY and CDR2 SMNVEV (reference sequence). The CDR3 totals 16 residues. The CDR3 region has the DNA TGTGCCAGCAGCCAACGAACAGGGGTATTCAACTATGGCTACACCTTC. Translation gives CASSQRTGVFNYGYTF.

The rearrangement links TRBV13 to TRBJ2-6; 7 positions match TRBD2. There are 15 residues in the CDR3. The V gene's germline CDR1 is PRHDT and CDR2 FYEKMQ (reference sequence). Trimming removed 3 bases from V and 2 bases from J; junction bases left unmatched: 1. The CDR3 is CASSLGGPGANVLTF. For the CDR3, the DNA is TGTGCCAGCAGCTTGGGAGGGCCTGGGGCCAACGTCCTGACTTTC.